The clone carrying this TCR beta chain has only a few counts. Blood, whole and unfractionated, served as the source for total RNA extraction. This sample is part of a study of human T cells and chemical hapten exposure. Germline V gives CDR1 MNHNS, CDR2 SASEGT. CDR3 length: 15 residues. V was trimmed by 2 bases and J by 5 bases, leaving 10 bases between them. During construction of the library, unique molecular identifiers were attached to individual cDNA molecules for quantitative, reproducible TCR counting. TCRdb reprocessed the 5' RACE reads with MiXCR, giving one entry per CDR3 protein. The sample lists 81,000 or so distinct CDR3 sequences; roughly 7.7% were seen once.

The TCR was taken from a male donor in good health. The chain uses TRBV6-1 and TRBJ1-6; D unclear. The CDR3 is CASSERAMNNSPLHF. In DNA form, the CDR3 reads TGTGCCAGCAGTGAAAGGGCGATGAATAATTCACCCCTCCACTTT.